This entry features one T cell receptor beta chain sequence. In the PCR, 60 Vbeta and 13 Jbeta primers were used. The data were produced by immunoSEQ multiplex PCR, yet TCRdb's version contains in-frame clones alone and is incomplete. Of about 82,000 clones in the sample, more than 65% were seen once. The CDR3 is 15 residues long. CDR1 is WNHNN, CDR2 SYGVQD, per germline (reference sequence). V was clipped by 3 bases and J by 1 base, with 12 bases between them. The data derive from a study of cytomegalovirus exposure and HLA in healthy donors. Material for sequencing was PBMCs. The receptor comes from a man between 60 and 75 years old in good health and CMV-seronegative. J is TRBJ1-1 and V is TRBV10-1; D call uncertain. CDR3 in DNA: TGCGCCAGCAGTGACGGTAGCAGTGCGAACACTGAAGCTTTCTTT. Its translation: CASSDGSSANTEAFF.